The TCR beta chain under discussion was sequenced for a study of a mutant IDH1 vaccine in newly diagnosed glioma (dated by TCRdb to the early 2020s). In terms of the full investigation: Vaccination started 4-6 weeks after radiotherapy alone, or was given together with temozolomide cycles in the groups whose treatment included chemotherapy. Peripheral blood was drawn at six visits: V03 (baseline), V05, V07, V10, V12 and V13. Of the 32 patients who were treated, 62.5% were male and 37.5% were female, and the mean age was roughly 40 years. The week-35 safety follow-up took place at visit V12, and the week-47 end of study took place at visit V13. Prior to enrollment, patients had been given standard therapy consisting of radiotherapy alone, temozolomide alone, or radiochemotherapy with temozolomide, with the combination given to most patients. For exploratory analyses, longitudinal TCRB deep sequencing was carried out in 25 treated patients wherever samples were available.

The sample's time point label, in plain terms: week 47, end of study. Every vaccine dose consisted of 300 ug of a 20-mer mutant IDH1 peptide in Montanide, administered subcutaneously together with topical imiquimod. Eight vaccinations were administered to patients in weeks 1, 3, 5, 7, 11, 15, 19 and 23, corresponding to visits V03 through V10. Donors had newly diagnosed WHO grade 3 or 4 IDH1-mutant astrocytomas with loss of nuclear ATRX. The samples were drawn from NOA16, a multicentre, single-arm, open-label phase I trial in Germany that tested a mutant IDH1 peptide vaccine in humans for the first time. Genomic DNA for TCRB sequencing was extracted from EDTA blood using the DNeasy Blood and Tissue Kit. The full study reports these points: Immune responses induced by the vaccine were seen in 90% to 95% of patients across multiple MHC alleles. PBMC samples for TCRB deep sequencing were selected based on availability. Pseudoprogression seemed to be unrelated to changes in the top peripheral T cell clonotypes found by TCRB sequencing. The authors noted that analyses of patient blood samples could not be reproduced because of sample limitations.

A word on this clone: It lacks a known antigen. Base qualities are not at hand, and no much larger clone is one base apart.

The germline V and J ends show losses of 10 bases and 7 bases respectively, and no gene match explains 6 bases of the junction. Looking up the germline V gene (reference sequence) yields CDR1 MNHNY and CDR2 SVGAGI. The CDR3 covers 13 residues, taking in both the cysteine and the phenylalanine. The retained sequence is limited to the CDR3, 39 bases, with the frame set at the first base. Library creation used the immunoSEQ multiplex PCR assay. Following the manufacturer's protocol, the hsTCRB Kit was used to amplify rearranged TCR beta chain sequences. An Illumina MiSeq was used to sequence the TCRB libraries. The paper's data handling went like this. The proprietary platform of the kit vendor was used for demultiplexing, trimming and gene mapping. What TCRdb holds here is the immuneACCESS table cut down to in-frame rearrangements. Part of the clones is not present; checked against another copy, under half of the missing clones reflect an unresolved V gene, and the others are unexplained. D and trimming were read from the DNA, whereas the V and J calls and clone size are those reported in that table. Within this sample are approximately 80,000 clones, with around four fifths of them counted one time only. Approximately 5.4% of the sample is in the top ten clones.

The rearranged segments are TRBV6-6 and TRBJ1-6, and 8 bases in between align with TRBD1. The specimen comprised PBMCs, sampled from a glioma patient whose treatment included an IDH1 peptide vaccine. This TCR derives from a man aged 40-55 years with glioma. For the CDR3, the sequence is CATRTGFNSPLHF. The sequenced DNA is TGTGCCACCAGGACAGGGTTCAATTCACCCCTCCACTTT.